This T cell receptor (beta chain) was observed in a study of blood T cell repertoires in COVID-19. Study details: The samples span acute and convalescent COVID-19 from the United States, Italy and Spain. Sources were T cells, B-cell-depleted T cells, or PBMCs; the material itself was cDNA or gDNA.

In the original workflow: Estimated nucleated cell counts came from reference gene primer amplification. Profiled with immunoSEQ multiplex PCR; TCRdb holds only in-frame clones, not every one. V, J and clone size derive from that table, while D and trimming were established from the DNA sequence. The sample has more than 150,000 clones; 70% to 85% are singletons. Germline-derived CDR1 and CDR2 are SNHLY and FYNNEI. V was shortened by 7 bases and J by 3 bases, with 12 bases between the two germline ends. The CDR3 contains 13 residues. This sequence joins TRBV2 and TRBJ1-2, with D unresolved. Sequences were obtained from peripheral blood. The TCR sequence derives from a woman between 50 and 59 years old with acute or convalescent COVID-19. Here the CDR3 reads CASKGDTYYGYTF. In nucleotides, the CDR3 is TGTGCCAGCAAGGGAGACACCTACTATGGCTACACCTTC.